The next 25 T cell receptor beta chains were all read from a single sample in a study of CD4 T cells in relation to SARS-CoV-2 and coronaviruses. Clones were read by immunoSEQ multiplex PCR, and TCRdb kept only the in-frame ones, dropping some. This table has 21,000 or so clones, less than 85% appearing once. Antigens of these TCRs are unknown. CD4+ T cells from unexposed donors were obtained before the COVID-19 pandemic (2011-2018). Isolation of CD4+ T cells took place after less than twelve days in culture. Sequenced sample: CD4+ T cells from PBMCs, cultured in vitro. The receptors were gathered from a human donor in good health.

The chain carries TRBV28 and TRBJ2-1; TRBD2 agrees at 8 bases. Germline-derived CDR1 and CDR2 are MDHEN and SYDVKM. J lost 7 bases, V lost 2 bases, and 4 bases had no gene match. This CDR3 region has 14 residues. The CDR3 here is CASSLGGTRNEQFF. The CDR3 DNA sequence: TGTGCCAGCAGTTTAGGGGGGACTAGGAATGAGCAGTTCTTC.

This CDR3 is CASLGASGTGELFF. Here the CDR3 DNA reads TGTGCCAGCTTAGGAGCGAGCGGCACCGGGGAGCTGTTTTTT. This rearrangement joins TRBV7-9 to TRBJ2-2; D may be TRBD2 (5 bases). Trimming cost V 8 bases and J 4 bases, with 14 bases left between them. CDR3 length: 14 residues. From germline, CDR1 is SEHNR and CDR2 FQNEAQ (reference sequence). The full variable domain, rest sourced from reference TRBV7-9 and TRBJ2-2, is DTGVSQNPRHKITKRGQNVTFRCDPISEHNRLYWYRQTLGQGPEFLTYFQNEAQLEKSRLLSDRFSAERPKGSFSTLEIQRTEQGDSAMYLCASLGASGTGELFFGEGSRLTVL.

The chain couples TRBV15 to TRBJ1-3; D might be TRBD1 (5 bases). CDR3 length: 18 residues. Germline CDR1 and CDR2: LNHNV and YYDKDF (reference sequence). The V end was cut by 1 base, the J end by 0 bases, with 16 bases between. CDR3 in DNA: TGTGCCACCAGCAGAGGGGATCCTGGGACCGCCTCTGGAAACACCATATATTTT. As protein: CATSRGDPGTASGNTIYF.

The rearrangement joins TRBV28 to TRBJ1-3, with 7 positions matching TRBD1. Germline V gene data show CDR1 as MDHEN and CDR2 as SYDVKM. This CDR3 contains 12 residues. V dropped 10 bases and J dropped 7; count of bases not matched to a gene: 7. CDR3: CATLDRVNTIYF. The CDR3 bases are TGTGCCACCCTTGACAGGGTGAACACCATATATTTT.

The chain recombines TRBV12-5 with TRBJ2-1; the D gene is possibly TRBD1 (7 bases). CDR1 and CDR2 (germline): LGHNT, FRNRAP. This CDR3 has 16 amino acids. V dropped 5 bases and J dropped 0 bases, with 14 bases sitting between them. Written as DNA, the CDR3 is TGTGCTAGTGGTCCGTATCAGGGGGGCTCCTACAATGAGCAGTTCTTC. Amino acids: CASGPYQGGSYNEQFF.

The gene calls are TRBV27 and TRBJ1-6; 8 positions agree with TRBD1. The CDR3 spans 15 residues. V trimming: 4 bases; J trimming: 7 bases; junction bases outside the gene matches: 6. Germline V gives CDR1 MNHEY, CDR2 SMNVEV (reference sequence). This CDR3 reads CASSYTRDRNSPLHF. CDR3 nucleotides: TGTGCCAGCAGTTACACACGGGACAGGAATTCACCCCTCCACTTT.

The chain carries TRBV6-6 and TRBJ1-1; 12 nucleotides align to TRBD1. Looked up from germline, CDR1 is MNHNY and CDR2 is SVGAGI (reference sequence). J gave up 9 bases and V 5 bases, and 19 bases lay outside the gene matches. CDR3 size: 18 residues. The CDR3: CASSLKYGTGGLGSKAFF. The CDR3 nucleotides are TGTGCCAGCAGTCTGAAGTACGGGACAGGGGGCCTTGGATCCAAAGCTTTCTTT.

This chain connects TRBV18 to TRBJ1-4; maybe TRBD1 (5 bases). The germline V gene encodes CDR1 KGHSH and CDR2 LQKENI. CDR3 length equals 15 residues. The V end was cut by 2 bases, the J end by 8 bases, with 15 bases between. The CDR3 here is CASSPFGAAGEKLFF. For the CDR3, the DNA is TGTGCCAGCTCACCATTTGGGGCAGCTGGGGAAAAACTGTTTTTT.

This chain connects TRBV5-1 to TRBJ2-1, with D possibly being TRBD2 (6 bases). Trimming removed 3 bases at V and 1 base at J, with 11 bases between. Germline assignment: CDR1 SGHRS and CDR2 YFSETQ. This CDR3 has 15 residues. The CDR3 protein is CASSSEGISYNEQFF. The CDR3 region has the DNA TGCGCCAGCAGCTCGGAGGGGATATCCTACAATGAGCAGTTCTTC.

In its sample, this clone was seen a few times. This chain connects TRBV30 to TRBJ1-1, with TRBD1 matching over 9 bases. J lost 4 bases, V lost 0 bases, and 9 bases had no gene match. Germline-derived CDR1 and CDR2 are GTSNPN and SVGIG (reference sequence). The CDR3 has 16 amino acids. The CDR3 DNA reads TGTGCCTGGAGTGTAGTGGGGACAGGGTTTTTCACTGAAGCTTTCTTT. Residues: CAWSVVGTGFFTEAFF.

This chain connects TRBV3-1 (or the pseudogene TRBV3-2) to TRBJ1-1; D is uncertain. Trimming took off 1 base at V and 4 bases at J, with 7 bases between the two ends. The CDR3 has 13 residues. Germline loops: CDR1 LGHDT, CDR2 YNNKEL (reference sequence). DNA of the CDR3: TGTGCCAGCAGCCAAGGTTCGGCCACTGAAGCTTTCTTT. Translation gives CASSQGSATEAFF.

This clone came up a few times. The rearrangement joins TRBV5-1 to TRBJ1-2, with 8 bases fitting TRBD1. V was pared by 0 bases and J by 8 bases, with 15 bases of the junction left unmatched. This CDR3 spans 17 amino acids. The germline V gene has CDR1 SGHRS and CDR2 YFSETQ. The CDR3 loop is CASSLVGQVVLAGGYTF. The CDR3, as DNA: TGCGCCAGCAGCTTGGTGGGACAGGTGGTATTGGCAGGGGGCTACACCTTC.

This clone appeared a few times. This chain links TRBV5-1 with TRBJ1-1, with 9 bases identical to TRBD1. The ends lost 0 bases at V and 1 base at J; junction bases unmatched: 7. CDR3 length equals 17 residues. Per germline, CDR1 SGHRS and CDR2 YFSETQ. CDR3: CASSLAGQGYWNTEAFF. The CDR3 nucleotides are TGCGCCAGCAGCTTGGCTGGACAGGGGTATTGGAACACTGAAGCTTTCTTT.

This clone was detected a few times. The chain couples TRBV28 to TRBJ1-4, with 11 bases identical to TRBD1. The CDR3 has 16 amino acids. The junction had 4 bases not matched to a gene; V was cut back by 4 bases and J by 3 bases. CDR1 MDHEN and CDR2 SYDVKM come from the germline V gene. In DNA form, the CDR3 reads TGTGCCAGCAGTTCCCCGGGACAGGGGGCTAATGAAAAACTGTTTTTT. Its protein is CASSSPGQGANEKLFF.

The chain's CDR3 is CASSPEYRSYEQYF. CDR3 in DNA: TGTGCCAGCTCACCCGAATACAGGAGCTACGAGCAGTACTTC. The V gene is TRBV18, the J gene TRBJ2-7; TRBD1 might be the D (5 bases). This CDR3 is built from 14 residues. Germline CDR1 reads KGHSH; CDR2 reads LQKENI. Trimming left V 3 bases short and J 3 bases short, with 12 bases between. The whole variable domain, filled in from reference TRBV18 and TRBJ2-7, reads NAGVMQNPRHLVRRRGQEARLRCSPMKGHSHVYWYRQLPEEGLKFMVYLQKENIIDESGMPKERFSAEFPKEGPSILRIQQVVRGDSAAYFCASSPEYRSYEQYFGPGTRLTVT.

This chain connects TRBV25-1 to TRBJ2-5; TRBD1 aligns across 9 bases. J lost 5 bases, V lost 2 bases, and 9 bases had no gene match. Looked up from germline, CDR1 is MGHDK and CDR2 is SYGVNS. The CDR3 covers 16 residues. The CDR3 reads CASSETATGGGETQYF. The CDR3 DNA reads TGTGCCAGCAGTGAAACGGCAACAGGGGGCGGCGAGACCCAGTACTTC. The full variable domain, in which reference TRBV25-1 and TRBJ2-5 provide the parts outside the CDR3, is EADIYQTPRYLVIGTGKKITLECSQTMGHDKMYWYQQDPGMELHLIHYSYGVNSTEKGDLSSESTVSRIRTEHFPLTLESARPSHTSQYLCASSETATGGGETQYFGPGTRLLVL.

This clone appeared a few times. The V gene is TRBV30, the J gene TRBJ2-7, with D possibly matching TRBD2 (5 bases). This CDR3 is 14 amino acids long. V lost 0 bases and J lost 2, with 11 bases in between. Germline CDR1 is GTSNPN and CDR2 is SVGIG (reference sequence). CDR3 DNA: TGTGCCTGGAGTGTAGTTTCCGGGGCCTACGAGCAGTACTTC. The encoded protein is CAWSVVSGAYEQYF.

The chain links TRBV6-2 or TRBV6-3 to TRBJ2-1; TRBD2 matches at 8 bases. Germline V CDR1 and CDR2: MNHEY, SVGEGT. V was clipped by 0 bases and J by 7 bases; unmatched bases: 5. CDR3 length equals 15 residues. As DNA, the CDR3 is TGTGCCAGCAGTTACTCTAGCGGGAATTGGAATGAGCAGTTCTTC. Its translation: CASSYSSGNWNEQFF.

This clone occurred a few times. This rearrangement joins TRBV5-8 to TRBJ1-1; D uncertain. Germline lookup yields CDR1 SGHTS and CDR2 YDEGEE. Trimming removed 0 bases from V and 6 bases from J, with 9 bases in between. This CDR3 has 13 amino acids. The CDR3 protein is CASSLEAYSEAFF. The DNA of the CDR3 is TGTGCCAGCAGCTTGGAGGCCTACTCTGAAGCTTTCTTT.

This clone showed up just a few times. V and J are TRBV7-9 and TRBJ2-1; no reliable D call. The germline gives CDR1 SEHNR, CDR2 FQNEAQ (reference sequence). V was pared by 0 bases and J by 0 bases, with 0 bases between. The CDR3 is 13 residues long. CDR3 bases: TGTGCCAGCAGCTTAGCCTCCTACAATGAGCAGTTCTTC. Residues: CASSLASYNEQFF.

This sequence joins TRBV29-1 and TRBJ2-1; D may correspond to TRBD1 or TRBD2 (5 bases each). The CDR3 contains 13 residues. Germline assignment: CDR1 SQVTM and CDR2 ANQGSEA. V dropped 8 bases and J dropped 5 bases, with 16 bases sitting between them. This CDR3 is CSSSRDGDNEQFF. DNA for the CDR3: TGCAGCTCCTCCCGGGACGGGGACAATGAGCAGTTCTTC.

In its sample, this clone was seen a few times. V gene TRBV10-3 combines with J gene TRBJ1-2; D uncertain. Germline V gives CDR1 ENHRY, CDR2 SYGVKD. With 3 bases removed from V and 2 bases from J, the gap between germline ends came to 7 bases. The CDR3 contains 13 residues. CDR3 DNA sequence: TGTGCCATCAGTGAAGAAGGGAACTATGGCTACACCTTC. This encodes CAISEEGNYGYTF.

Only a few counts were recorded for this clone. The chain links TRBV7-9 to TRBJ2-6, with D perhaps TRBD2 (5 bases). CDR3 length: 15 residues. V gave up 5 bases and J gave up 2 bases, with 10 bases separating them. Germline values: CDR1 SEHNR, CDR2 FQNEAQ (reference sequence). Written as DNA, the CDR3 is TGTGCCAGCAGCATCGGGAACGCTGGGGCCAACGTCCTGACTTTC. Its translation: CASSIGNAGANVLTF.

The CDR3 region has the DNA TGTGCCAGCAGCTTAACGGGTCGGCTGGGCCAGGCTATAGGTGTGGAGACCCAGTACTTC. It specifies CASSLTGRLGQAIGVETQYF. J is TRBJ2-5 and V is TRBV7-3; D gene ambiguous. CDR3 size: 20 residues. Germline CDR1 reads SGHTA; CDR2 reads FQGTGA. V lost 0 bases and J lost 5, with 28 bases in between.

The chain combines TRBV12-3 or TRBV12-4 with TRBJ1-2; D not resolved. Deletions cut 2 bases from V and 2 bases from J, with 6 bases between. There are 13 residues in the CDR3. Here the CDR3 DNA reads TGTGCCAGCAGTTTACAGATGAACTATGGCTACACCTTC. As protein: CASSLQMNYGYTF.